Listed below are T cell receptor beta chains from one sample, sequenced in a study of blood T cell repertoires in COVID-19. Generated by immunoSEQ multiplex PCR, the TCRdb table keeps only in-frame clones and is missing some. The table shows about 90,000 clones, with under 95% occurring only once. The sample consisted of peripheral blood. These receptors were obtained from a human donor with active COVID-19. The donor label of this sample is uncertain. Both conserved end residues are part of each CDR3. A D gene is named only where the DNA matches it firmly.

V: TRBV6-5
D: TRBD1
J: TRBJ1-1
CDR3: CASSRSGQPNTEAFF

V: TRBV9
D: -
J: TRBJ1-1
CDR3: CASSRTEKMNTEAFF

V: TRBV15
D: TRBD1
J: TRBJ1-5
CDR3: CATSRGQGYYSNQPQHF

V: TRBV4-1
D: -
J: TRBJ2-5
CDR3: CASSQVWAVQETQYF

V: TRBV7-3
D: -
J: TRBJ2-7
CDR3: CASSLGHPSSYEQYF

V: TRBV18
D: -
J: TRBJ1-3
CDR3: CASSASPLSGTGNTIYF

V: TRBV30
D: -
J: TRBJ1-1
CDR3: CRTGNTEAFF

V: TRBV29-1
D: -
J: TRBJ1-2
CDR3: CSVEPVRTYGYTF

V: TRBV28
D: -
J: TRBJ2-7
CDR3: CASSPAGLEQYF

V: TRBV28
D: -
J: TRBJ2-2
CDR3: CASSTGGRGSGELFF

V: TRBV18
D: -
J: TRBJ2-5
CDR3: CASSPQSQSGQETQYF

V: TRBV27
D: TRBD1
J: TRBJ2-5
CDR3: CASSERQGGVGETQYF

V: TRBV9
D: -
J: TRBJ2-7
CDR3: CASSPTGTEAYEQYF

V: TRBV27
D: -
J: TRBJ2-7
CDR3: CASSSLGAYEQYF

V: TRBV10-1
D: TRBD2
J: TRBJ2-2
CDR3: CASSELAGGPDTGELFF

V: TRBV10-3
D: -
J: TRBJ2-3
CDR3: CAIRTATTDTQYF

V: TRBV25-1
D: -
J: TRBJ2-5
CDR3: CASTGRGEETQYF

V: TRBV5-5
D: -
J: TRBJ1-4
CDR3: CASSDGGVNEKLFF

V: TRBV6-1
D: TRBD1
J: TRBJ1-5
CDR3: CASRPRQGHQPQHF

V: TRBV2
D: -
J: TRBJ2-7
CDR3: CASSEAPVRNEQYF

V: TRBV6-5
D: -
J: TRBJ2-3
CDR3: CASSLAVSTDTQYF

V: TRBV2
D: -
J: TRBJ1-2
CDR3: CASSDDGGYTF

V: TRBV20-1
D: -
J: TRBJ2-3
CDR3: CSASFPGASTDTQYF

V: TRBV5-5
D: -
J: TRBJ1-4
CDR3: CASSLQRELFF

V: TRBV2
D: -
J: TRBJ2-1
CDR3: CASSGQSNEQFF

V: TRBV19
D: TRBD2
J: TRBJ2-3
CDR3: CATRRLAGTDTQYF

V: TRBV5-6
D: TRBD1
J: TRBJ2-4
CDR3: CASSLALRDRPVQYF

V: TRBV3-1/TRBV3-2
D: -
J: TRBJ2-5
CDR3: CASRVGGREETQYF

V: TRBV9
D: -
J: TRBJ2-3
CDR3: CASSVGMGWTDTQYF

V: TRBV10-2
D: TRBD1
J: TRBJ2-7
CDR3: CASGLPTGGGYEQYF

V: TRBV29-1
D: -
J: TRBJ2-5
CDR3: CSVVTGETQYF

V: TRBV2
D: TRBD2
J: TRBJ2-5
CDR3: CASSGTSGGAFRGETQYF

V: TRBV7-2
D: TRBD1
J: TRBJ1-2
CDR3: CASSLIRTGPTSPGYTF

V: TRBV23-1
D: -
J: TRBJ1-1
CDR3: CARAISAPGKDGTEAFF

V: TRBV4-1
D: -
J: TRBJ2-7
CDR3: CASSQVGPYEQYF

V: TRBV24-1
D: -
J: TRBJ1-6
CDR3: CATSDWTDYNSPLHF

V: TRBV7-9
D: -
J: TRBJ1-5
CDR3: CASSFGGERRNQPQHF

V: TRBV7-2
D: -
J: TRBJ2-7
CDR3: CASSLGRGNEQYF

V: TRBV6-2/TRBV6-3
D: TRBD2
J: TRBJ2-1
CDR3: CASSYRRASGGNYNEQFF

V: TRBV13
D: TRBD1
J: TRBJ2-5
CDR3: CASSLVGGQGGETQYF

V: TRBV18
D: -
J: TRBJ2-3
CDR3: CASSPEETRQYF

V: TRBV5-5
D: TRBD1
J: TRBJ2-7
CDR3: CASSLGLSGGEQYF

V: TRBV12-3/TRBV12-4
D: -
J: TRBJ2-7
CDR3: CASSLKETYEQYF

V: TRBV7-2
D: TRBD2
J: TRBJ2-1
CDR3: CASSLALWGSRGVSYNEQFF

V: TRBV6-6
D: -
J: TRBJ1-2
CDR3: CASSRGDSFGYTF

V: TRBV19
D: TRBD2
J: TRBJ2-7
CDR3: CASSPGLDYEQYF

V: TRBV3-1/TRBV3-2
D: -
J: TRBJ1-1
CDR3: CASSQDGQTEAFF

V: TRBV6-1
D: TRBD2
J: TRBJ2-3
CDR3: CASSELTSGGSTDTQYF

V: TRBV7-9
D: TRBD1
J: TRBJ2-1
CDR3: CASSLRGPENEQFF

V: TRBV10-3
D: TRBD1
J: TRBJ2-7
CDR3: CAISQIRDRGYEQYF

V: TRBV6-6
D: -
J: TRBJ1-1
CDR3: CASSYSPAEGTEAFF

V: TRBV2
D: TRBD1
J: TRBJ2-2
CDR3: CASMKDRVGTGELFF

V: TRBV4-3
D: TRBD2
J: TRBJ2-3
CDR3: CASSQGRGSTDTQYF

V: TRBV5-6
D: TRBD1
J: TRBJ1-2
CDR3: CASSSGQLWIGYTF

V: TRBV5-1
D: TRBD1
J: TRBJ2-3
CDR3: CASSMGQPTDTQYF

V: TRBV2
D: TRBD1
J: TRBJ2-2
CDR3: CASSGQGNTGELFF